The 23 T cell receptor beta chains given below trace back to one sample, sequenced in a study of cytomegalovirus exposure and HLA in healthy donors. Produced via immunoSEQ multiplex PCR; TCRdb's table is partial and in-frame only. The sample shows 300,000 to 450,000 clones, just over 85% of them seen only once. The specimen sequenced was PBMCs. The receptors derive from a woman under 30 in good health and CMV-seronegative.

The rearrangement joins TRBV10-1 to TRBJ2-7, with D tentatively TRBD2 (6 bases). The CDR3 has 14 amino acids. Looked up from germline, CDR1 is WNHNN and CDR2 is SYGVQD (reference sequence). The V gene lost 3 bases and the J gene lost 0 bases, with 9 bases spanning the gap. CDR3 bases: TGCGCCAGCAGTGATCACGGGAGCTCCTACGAGCAGTACTTC. Amino acids: CASSDHGSSYEQYF.

The chain recombines TRBV27 with TRBJ1-3; 8 nucleotides match TRBD1. Trimming at V came to 6 bases and at J to 5 bases, leaving 3 bases not matched to a gene. The CDR3 has 13 residues. The germline CDR1 and CDR2 sequences are MNHEY and SMNVEV (reference sequence). CDR3: CASRRTGRNTIYF. CDR3 nucleotide sequence: TGTGCCAGCAGGAGGACAGGGAGAAACACCATATATTTT.

The V gene is TRBV28, the J gene TRBJ1-2; D unresolved. The germline V gene has CDR1 MDHEN and CDR2 SYDVKM. Trimming stripped 5 bases from V and 3 bases from J, with 10 bases between. The length of the CDR3 is 13 residues. DNA of the CDR3: TGTGCCAGCAGTACCTCGGGGTACTATGGCTACACCTTC. Encoded protein: CASSTSGYYGYTF.

The chain is built from TRBV2 and TRBJ2-1, with D possibly being TRBD2 (5 bases). The CDR3 has 14 residues. The germline CDR1 and CDR2 sequences are SNHLY and FYNNEI. V was clipped by 10 bases and J by 6 bases, with 19 bases between them. The DNA of the CDR3 is TGTGCCATCGTAAGGACTCGGAGCGTCAATGAGCAGTTCTTC. This translates into CAIVRTRSVNEQFF.

The V call is TRBV11-1, the J call TRBJ2-1, with a possible D match to TRBD1 (6 bases). The CDR3 is 15 residues long. The germline CDR1 and CDR2 sequences are SGHAT and FQDESV (reference sequence). The V gene lost 3 bases and the J gene lost 0 bases, with 9 bases spanning the gap. This CDR3 is CASSFDRFSYNEQFF. In nucleotides, the CDR3 is TGTGCCAGCAGCTTTGACAGGTTCTCCTACAATGAGCAGTTCTTC.

The V and J genes are TRBV30 and TRBJ2-2, with 7 positions matching TRBD2. This CDR3 is built from 15 residues. V dropped 2 bases and J dropped 1; count of bases not matched to a gene: 4. The germline gives CDR1 GTSNPN, CDR2 SVGIG (reference sequence). The CDR3 region is CAWSHPSGNTGELFF. The CDR3 coding sequence is TGTGCCTGGAGTCATCCTAGCGGGAACACCGGGGAGCTGTTTTTT.

The sample holds a few counts of this clone. The rearrangement uses TRBV7-9 and TRBJ1-2, with D unresolved. This CDR3 spans 14 amino acids. Per germline, CDR1 SEHNR and CDR2 FQNEAQ (reference sequence). V dropped 2 bases and J dropped 3 bases, with 10 bases sitting between them. CDR3 sequence: CASSLRIGDYGYTF. CDR3 DNA: TGTGCCAGCAGCTTAAGGATCGGGGACTATGGCTACACCTTC.

This chain links TRBV15 with TRBJ1-1, with a tentative D call TRBD1 (6 bases). Germline CDR1 is LNHNV and CDR2 is YYDKDF (reference sequence). Trimming cost V 3 bases and J 8 bases, with 13 bases left between them. The CDR3 loop spans 13 amino acids. This CDR3 reads CATSSLGAAEAFF. As DNA, the CDR3 is TGTGCCACCAGCAGTTTGGGGGCGGCCGAAGCTTTCTTT.

The V gene is TRBV4-2, the J gene TRBJ2-5; a weak D match, TRBD2 (6 bases). Germline loops: CDR1 LGHNA, CDR2 YNFKEQ. V lost 4 bases, J lost 1 base, and 13 bases lay in between. The length of the CDR3 is 15 residues. The CDR3 DNA sequence: TGTGCCAGCAGCCGTTTGGGGGACTTCCAAGAGACCCAGTACTTC. Translating gives CASSRLGDFQETQYF.

The CDR3 DNA is TGCGCCAGCAGCCAAGACCCCAGGGGTATAGATGGCTACACCTTC. Translating gives CASSQDPRGIDGYTF. The gene calls are TRBV4-1 and TRBJ1-2; maybe TRBD1 (6 bases). This CDR3 spans 15 amino acids. Germline CDR1 is MGHRA and CDR2 is YSYEKL. The V end was cut by 0 bases, the J end by 6 bases, with 14 bases between.

The DNA for the CDR3 is TGTGCCAGCAGTTTATCCCCAGGTGGGGCCAACGTCCTGACTTTC. Its protein product is CASSLSPGGANVLTF. The genes are TRBV27 and TRBJ2-6, with D unresolved. The CDR3 runs to 15 residues. V lost 0 bases to trimming and J lost 3 bases, with 6 bases between them. Germline V gene data show CDR1 as MNHEY and CDR2 as SMNVEV (reference sequence).

The chain couples TRBV6-1 to TRBJ2-6; unclear D gene. V gave up 5 bases and J gave up 4 bases, with 6 bases separating them. Germline CDR1 is MNHNS and CDR2 is SASEGT. The CDR3 length is 13 residues. CDR3 nucleotide sequence: TGTGCCAGCAGTCCCCAAGGGGCCAACGTCCTGACTTTC. Protein product: CASSPQGANVLTF.

This clone was observed a single time. The chain combines TRBV4-1 with TRBJ2-1, with a possible D match to TRBD1 (6 bases). Germline CDR1 is MGHRA and CDR2 is YSYEKL. V was clipped by 3 bases and J by 8 bases, with 20 bases between them. This CDR3 has 16 residues. The CDR3 nucleotides read TGCGCCAGCAGCCACCCCTCAGGGGTACTGCGTGATGAGCAGTTCTTC. Translating gives CASSHPSGVLRDEQFF.

The chain has TRBV27 and TRBJ1-5; 7 positions match TRBD1. V dropped 4 bases and J dropped 1; count of bases not matched to a gene: 7. The germline V gene has CDR1 MNHEY and CDR2 SMNVEV (reference sequence). The CDR3 sequence is 16 residues long. CDR3 DNA: TGTGCCAGCAGTTCGGAGACAGGGCTAAGCAATCAGCCCCAGCATTTT. Its protein product is CASSSETGLSNQPQHF.

The chain has TRBV28 and TRBJ1-5, with D unresolved. The CDR3 runs to 15 residues. The ends were cut back, 5 bases at V and 4 bases at J, with 15 bases in the middle. Germline V lookup: CDR1 MDHEN, CDR2 SYDVKM. CDR3 nucleotide sequence: TGTGCCAGCAGTCCCAGAGGGTCCTTGAATCAGCCCCAGCATTTT. Translated, it gives CASSPRGSLNQPQHF.

The chain joins TRBV29-1 to TRBJ2-7, with 10 positions matching TRBD1. The CDR3 runs 16 residues. Germline V gives CDR1 SQVTM, CDR2 ANQGSEA. J lost 4 bases, V lost 0 bases, and 9 bases had no gene match. CDR3 sequence: CSVEDGGQGLPYEQYF. In DNA, the CDR3 is TGCAGCGTTGAAGATGGGGGACAGGGGCTTCCTTACGAGCAGTACTTC.

This clone was observed once. J is TRBJ2-1 and V is TRBV2; TRBD2 is a possible D gene (5 bases). The CDR3 extends over 15 amino acids. Trimming took off 7 bases at V and 0 bases at J, with 13 bases between the two ends. The germline CDR1 and CDR2 sequences are SNHLY and FYNNEI. The CDR3: CASTQRYSSYNEQFF. DNA of the CDR3: TGTGCCAGCACCCAGCGGTATAGCTCCTACAATGAGCAGTTCTTC.

The J gene is TRBJ2-1, the V gene TRBV30, with D unresolved. In germline, CDR1 is GTSNPN, CDR2 SVGIG (reference sequence). V gave up 3 bases and J gave up 0 bases, with 12 bases separating them. The CDR3 is made up of 15 amino acids. The CDR3 loop reads CAWSHRGFSYNEQFF. CDR3 in DNA: TGTGCCTGGAGCCATCGCGGTTTCTCCTACAATGAGCAGTTCTTC.

V is TRBV27 and J is TRBJ1-5, with D unclear. CDR1 is MNHEY, CDR2 SMNVEV, per germline (reference sequence). The CDR3 spans 12 residues. With 3 bases removed from V and 4 bases from J, the gap between germline ends came to 4 bases. CDR3 bases: TGTGCCAGCAGTTTCCTAAATCAGCCCCAGCATTTT. Translating gives CASSFLNQPQHF.

The rearrangement links TRBV5-6 to TRBJ1-1; perhaps TRBD1 as D (6 bases). The CDR3 spans 18 residues. V was pared by 0 bases and J by 0 bases, with 18 bases between. In germline, CDR1 is SGHDT, CDR2 YYEEEE. CDR3 amino acids: CASSLAPRTGSMNTEAFF. CDR3 in DNA: TGTGCCAGCAGCTTGGCCCCCCGTACAGGGAGCATGAACACTGAAGCTTTCTTT.

The CDR3 bases are TGCGCCAGCAGCCTGGAGGGTAGGGGGAATGGCTACACCTTC. Translation: CASSLEGRGNGYTF. The rearrangement links TRBV5-1 to TRBJ1-2; D is possibly TRBD1 (6 bases). In germline, CDR1 is SGHRS, CDR2 YFSETQ. V was pared by 4 bases and J by 6 bases, with 16 bases between. This CDR3 is 14 amino acids long.

This clone came up once. The chain recombines TRBV29-1 with TRBJ1-1, with D possibly being TRBD1 (6 bases). The CDR3 spans 14 residues. Trimming left V 5 bases short and J 1 base short, with 14 bases between. Germline values: CDR1 SQVTM, CDR2 ANQGSEA. CDR3 in DNA: TGCAGCGTTATTACCGGGACACCGAACACTGAAGCTTTCTTT. The encoded protein is CSVITGTPNTEAFF.

The chain is built from TRBV18 and TRBJ2-2; D possibly corresponds to TRBD2 (6 bases). The CDR3 contains 18 residues. Trimming took off 5 bases at V and 1 base at J, with 20 bases between the two ends. In germline, CDR1 is KGHSH, CDR2 LQKENI. The CDR3 DNA is TGTGCCAGCTCAGGATCTACCCCCCTGCGGGAGAACACCGGGGAGCTGTTTTTT. Translating it yields CASSGSTPLRENTGELFF. Full variable domain (outside the CDR3, taken from reference TRBV18 and TRBJ2-2): NAGVMQNPRHLVRRRGQEARLRCSPMKGHSHVYWYRQLPEEGLKFMVYLQKENIIDESGMPKERFSAEFPKEGPSILRIQQVVRGDSAAYFCASSGSTPLRENTGELFFGEGSRLTVL.